One and the same sample provided the 17 T cell receptor beta chains below, sequenced in a study of tumor and adjacent non-tumor tissue in lung cancer. RNA was extracted from bulk tissue without any cell sorting. TCRbeta libraries were built with three rounds of nested PCR, modified from ARM-PCR. TCRdb redid the calling of the multiplex PCR reads with MiXCR, one entry per CDR3 protein. The sample has some 84,000 distinct CDR3 sequences, 61% seen once. Specimen: lung tumor tissue. These receptors all stem from a man in his 70s with non-small cell lung cancer.

The chain employs TRBV7-3 and TRBJ2-3; D might be TRBD1 (6 bases). V gave up 0 bases and J gave up 1 base, with 11 bases separating them. This CDR3 is built from 16 residues. The germline CDR1 and CDR2 sequences are SGHTA and FQGTGA. CDR3 nucleotides: TGTGCCAGCAGCTTAACTGGGTCAGGGGGCACAGATACGCAGTATTTT. This encodes CASSLTGSGGTDTQYF. Variable domain in full (rest from reference TRBV7-3 and TRBJ2-3): GAGVSQTPSNKVTEKGKYVELRCDPISGHTALYWYRQSLGQGPEFLIYFQGTGAADDSGLPNDRFFAVRPEGSVSTLKIQRTERGDSAVYLCASSLTGSGGTDTQYFGPGTRLTVL.

This clonotype showed up just a few times. One base away lies a much larger clone, so this may be a sequencing read error. The chain has TRBV10-2 and TRBJ1-2, with 9 bases matching TRBD1. This CDR3 is 13 amino acids long. V dropped 6 bases and J dropped 4; count of bases not matched to a gene: 3. Germline values: CDR1 WSHSY, CDR2 SAAADI. CDR3 DNA sequence: TGCGCCAGCAGGGTGACAGGGGGCTATGGCTACACCTTC. The encoded protein is CASRVTGGYGYTF.

This clonotype was observed many times. This chain joins TRBV28 and TRBJ2-5; D may be TRBD1 (6 bases). The CDR3 length is 17 residues. The germline V gene has CDR1 MDHEN and CDR2 SYDVKM. The V and J ends lost 3 bases and 5 bases respectively, with 22 bases between them. The CDR3 DNA reads TGTGCCAGCAGTTTTACAGGGCATAGCGAAGGGGAGGAGACCCAGTACTTC. It specifies CASSFTGHSEGEETQYF. Supplemented by reference TRBV28 and TRBJ2-5, the full variable domain reads DVKVTQSSRYLVKRTGEKVFLECVQDMDHENMFWYRQDPGLGLRLIYFSYDVKMKEKGDIPEGYSVSREKKERFSLILESASTNQTSMYLCASSFTGHSEGEETQYFGPGTRLLVL.

Worth noting for this clonotype: One junction end disagrees with the germline gene, perhaps due to a read error. The V call is TRBV11-2, the J call TRBJ1-1, with a possible D match to TRBD1 (6 bases). The CDR3 length is 13 residues. Germline V gene lookup returns CDR1 SGHAT and CDR2 FQNNGV. The CDR3: CANSLGGFAEAFF. CDR3 in DNA: TGTGCCAACAGCTTAGGGGGGTTTGCTGAAGCTTTCTTT.

This clonotype occurred once. The V gene is TRBV11-2, the J gene TRBJ2-7; no reliable D call. TRBJ2-1 matches the DNA end more closely, so the J call is doubtful. The germline V gene has CDR1 SGHAT and CDR2 FQNNGV. The length of the CDR3 is 14 residues. The DNA of the CDR3 is TGTGCCAGCAGATCAGATTTGATGGGGTACGAGCAGTTCTTC. Its protein product is CASRSDLMGYEQFF.

This clonotype was counted a few times. One end of the junction varies from germline; a read error may be responsible. This chain joins TRBV11-1 and TRBJ2-7; possible D gene TRBD1, 7 bases. The germline V gene has CDR1 SGHAT and CDR2 FQDESV (reference sequence). This CDR3 contains 15 residues. The CDR3 is CACRLARGRSYEQYF. The CDR3 nucleotides read TGTGCCTGCAGATTAGCCAGGGGGAGGTCCTACGAGCAGTACTTC.

The table lists this clonotype with many counts. The chain couples TRBV6-5 to TRBJ1-3; a possible D gene is TRBD1 (5 bases). The CDR3 is made up of 13 amino acids. V lost 6 bases to trimming and J lost 2 bases, with 8 bases between them. The V gene's germline CDR1 is MNHEY and CDR2 SVGAGI. CDR3 in DNA: TGTGCCAGCAGGCCGGGGGCTGGAAACACCATATATTTT. It encodes CASRPGAGNTIYF.

For this clonotype: As the CDR3 is not closed by the conserved phenylalanine or tryptophan, this likely results from a read error. The chain recombines TRBV30 with TRBJ1-1; TRBD1 is a possible D gene (6 bases). Germline CDR1 and CDR2: GTSNPN and SVGIG (reference sequence). V was trimmed by 0 bases and J by 3 bases, leaving 20 bases between them. The CDR3 sequence is 17 residues long. This CDR3 is CAWSVLGGLRRDTEAFL. The CDR3 DNA sequence: TGTGCCTGGAGTGTACTAGGGGGACTCAGGCGTGACACTGAAGCTTTCCTT.

J is TRBJ2-5 and V is TRBV29-1; D is possibly TRBD1 (6 bases). The CDR3 totals 13 residues. Trimming removed 5 bases at V and 5 bases at J, with 15 bases between. Germline CDR1 SQVTM, CDR2 ANQGSEA. The CDR3 nucleotides are TGCAGCGTTCAACAGGGATACCGGGAGACCCAGTACTTC. As protein: CSVQQGYRETQYF.

This clonotype was seen a few times. This may come from a read error, since a much larger clone is one base off. This sequence joins TRBV4-1 and TRBJ1-1, with D unclear. The CDR3 length is 14 residues. CDR1 is MGHRA, CDR2 YSYEKL, per germline. Trimming took 1 base from V and 1 from J, leaving 7 bases between them. CDR3: CASSQGHWNTEAFF. CDR3 nucleotides: TGCGCCAGCAGCCAAGGGCACTGGAACACTGAAGCTTTCTTT.

This clonotype was seen only a few times. The V and J genes are TRBV7-2 and TRBJ2-7; possibly TRBD1 for D (6 bases). Germline V CDR1 and CDR2: SGHTA, FQGNSA. This CDR3 comprises 13 residues. Trimming cost V 5 bases and J 5 bases, with 13 bases left between them. This chain's CDR3 is CASSLQGTHEQYF. The CDR3 coding sequence is TGTGCCAGCAGCCTACAGGGTACCCACGAGCAGTACTTC.

This clonotype was seen only once. The conserved phenylalanine or tryptophan is not found at the CDR3 terminus, so this likely reflects a read error. V usage is TRBV5-6 and J usage is TRBJ2-7, with 9 bases fitting TRBD2. The V and J ends lost 3 bases and 3 bases, in that order; junction bases with no gene match: 13. The length of the CDR3 is 17 residues. From germline, CDR1 is SGHDT and CDR2 YYEEEE. Here the CDR3 reads CASSSRLADTKSYEQYL. The CDR3 nucleotides read TGTGCCAGCAGCTCTAGACTAGCGGATACAAAGAGCTACGAGCAGTACCTC.

Comment on this clonotype: A much larger clone is a single base away; this may be a read error. The V gene is TRBV5-6, the J gene TRBJ1-5; TRBD1 is a possible D gene (5 bases). The CDR3 is made up of 15 amino acids. The V gene's germline CDR1 is SGHDT and CDR2 YYEEEE. V was pared by 2 bases and J by 3 bases, with 12 bases between. For the CDR3, the DNA is TGTGCCAGCAGCTTTGGGGGGGACTTCAATCAGCCCCAGCATTTT. Its translation: CASSFGGDFNQPQHF.

As to this clonotype: A junction end diverges from the germline sequence, so it may reflect a read error. The V and J genes are TRBV28 and TRBJ2-2; D is uncertain. The CDR3 contains 14 residues. Germline assignment: CDR1 MDHEN and CDR2 SYDVKM. The CDR3 coding sequence is TGTGCCAGCAGTTTGTACGGGTCCACCAGGGAGCTGTTTTTT. This gives the protein CASSLYGSTRELFF.

Of note for this clonotype: A read error is possible here, since a much larger clone lies one base away. V usage is TRBV5-4 and J usage is TRBJ2-1; 7 bases are a match to TRBD2. There are 16 residues in the CDR3. The germline V gene encodes CDR1 SGHNT and CDR2 YYREEE (reference sequence). CDR3 coding DNA: TGTGCCAGCAGCTTGGGCGGGAGCCCTTCCTGCAATGAGCAGTTCTTC. Its protein product is CASSLGGSPSCNEQFF.

The V call is TRBV29-1, the J call TRBJ2-3; D call uncertain. Germline CDR1 and CDR2: SQVTM and ANQGSEA. CDR3 length: 12 residues. V gave up 7 bases and J gave up 0 bases, with 8 bases separating them. CDR3 loop: CSGLRSTDTQYF. The CDR3 coding sequence is TGCAGCGGGCTGAGAAGCACAGATACGCAGTATTTT.

This clonotype was counted between two and nine times. The junction departs from germline at one end; a sequencing error may be responsible. This chain uses TRBV7-3 with TRBJ2-1; D may be TRBD1 or TRBD2 (6 bases each). The germline gives CDR1 SGHTA, CDR2 FQGTGA. This CDR3 is 13 amino acids long. CDR3 region: CASSLIQGGGQLF. The CDR3 bases are TGTGCCAGCAGCTTAATACAGGGAGGAGGGCAGCTCTTC.